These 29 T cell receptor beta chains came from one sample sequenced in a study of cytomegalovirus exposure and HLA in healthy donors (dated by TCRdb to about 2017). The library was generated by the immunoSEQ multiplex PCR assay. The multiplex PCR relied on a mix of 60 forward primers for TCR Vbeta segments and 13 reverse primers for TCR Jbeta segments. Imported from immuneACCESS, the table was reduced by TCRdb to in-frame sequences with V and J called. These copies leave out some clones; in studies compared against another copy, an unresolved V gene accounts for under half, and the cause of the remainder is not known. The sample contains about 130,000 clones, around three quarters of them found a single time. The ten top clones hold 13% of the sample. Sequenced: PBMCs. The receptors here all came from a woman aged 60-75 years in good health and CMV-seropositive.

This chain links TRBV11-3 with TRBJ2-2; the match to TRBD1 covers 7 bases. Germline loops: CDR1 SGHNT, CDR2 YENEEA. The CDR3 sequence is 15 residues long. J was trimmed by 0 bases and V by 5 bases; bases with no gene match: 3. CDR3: CASSPGQANTGELFF. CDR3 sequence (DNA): TGTGCCAGCAGCCCCGGACAGGCGAACACCGGGGAGCTGTTTTTT.

The CDR3 loop is CASRGTGANTEAFF. In DNA form, the CDR3 reads TGTGCCAGCAGGGGGACAGGGGCGAACACTGAAGCTTTCTTT. The chain links TRBV25-1 to TRBJ1-1, with 10 nucleotides matching TRBD1. This CDR3 has 14 amino acids. Losses at the gene ends were 6 bases for V and 1 base for J; bases not matched to a gene: 2. The germline gives CDR1 MGHDK, CDR2 SYGVNS.

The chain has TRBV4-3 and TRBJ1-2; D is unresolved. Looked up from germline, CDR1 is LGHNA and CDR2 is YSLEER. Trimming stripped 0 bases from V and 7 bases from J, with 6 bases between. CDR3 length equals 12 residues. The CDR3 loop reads CASSQDFRGYTF. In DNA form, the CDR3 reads TGCGCCAGCAGCCAAGATTTCCGTGGCTACACCTTC.

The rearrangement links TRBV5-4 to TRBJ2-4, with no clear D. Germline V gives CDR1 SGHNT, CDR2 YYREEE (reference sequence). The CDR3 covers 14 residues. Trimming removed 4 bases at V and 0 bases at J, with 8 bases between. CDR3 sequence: CASSNILAKNIQYF. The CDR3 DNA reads TGTGCCAGCAGCAATATCTTAGCCAAAAACATTCAGTACTTC. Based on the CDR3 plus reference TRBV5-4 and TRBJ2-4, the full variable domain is ETGVTQSPTHLIKTRGQQVTLRCSSQSGHNTVSWYQQALGQGPQFIFQYYREEENGRGNFPPRFSGLQFPNYSSELNVNALELDDSALYLCASSNILAKNIQYFGAGTRLSVL.

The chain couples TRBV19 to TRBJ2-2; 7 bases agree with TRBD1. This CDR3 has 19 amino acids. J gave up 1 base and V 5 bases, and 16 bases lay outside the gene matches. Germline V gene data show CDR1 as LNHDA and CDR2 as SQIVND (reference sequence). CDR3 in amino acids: CASSPRTGDTTRNTGELFF. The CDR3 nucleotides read TGTGCCAGTAGTCCCCGGACAGGAGACACAACCCGGAACACCGGGGAGCTGTTTTTT.

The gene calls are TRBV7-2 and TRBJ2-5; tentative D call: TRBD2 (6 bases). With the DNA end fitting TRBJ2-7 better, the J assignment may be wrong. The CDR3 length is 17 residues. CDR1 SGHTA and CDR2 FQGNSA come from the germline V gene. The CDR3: CASSLWGLGGRSYEQYF. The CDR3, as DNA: TGTGCCAGCAGCTTATGGGGCCTCGGGGGACGCTCCTACGAGCAGTACTTC.

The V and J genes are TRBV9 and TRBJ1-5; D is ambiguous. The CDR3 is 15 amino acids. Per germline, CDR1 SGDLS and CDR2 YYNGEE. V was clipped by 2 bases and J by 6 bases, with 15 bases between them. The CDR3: CASSVGGLGSQPQHF. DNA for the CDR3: TGTGCCAGCAGCGTCGGCGGGTTGGGAAGTCAGCCCCAGCATTTT.

CDR3 coding DNA: TGTGCCAGCAGTCCACAGCGGGGGTCCTACAATGAGCAGTTCTTC. Amino acids: CASSPQRGSYNEQFF. V is TRBV5-4 and J is TRBJ2-1; TRBD2 agrees at 8 bases. The V segment lost 5 bases and the J segment 1 base; nucleotides outside the gene matches: 5. CDR3 length: 15 residues. Germline V gives CDR1 SGHNT, CDR2 YYREEE (reference sequence).

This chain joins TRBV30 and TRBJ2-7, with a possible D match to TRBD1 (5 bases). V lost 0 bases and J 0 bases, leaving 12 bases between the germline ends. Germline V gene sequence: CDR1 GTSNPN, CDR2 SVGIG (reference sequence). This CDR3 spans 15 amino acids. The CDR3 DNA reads TGTGCCTGGAGTGTAAAGGGGTCCTTCTCCTACGAGCAGTACTTC. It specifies CAWSVKGSFSYEQYF.

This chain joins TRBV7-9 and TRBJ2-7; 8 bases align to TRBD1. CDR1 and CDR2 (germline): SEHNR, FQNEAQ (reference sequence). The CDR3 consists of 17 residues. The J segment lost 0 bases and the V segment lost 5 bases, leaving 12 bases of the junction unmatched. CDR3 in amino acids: CASSARDRGKISYEQYF. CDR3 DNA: TGTGCCAGCAGCGCGCGAGACAGGGGCAAAATCTCCTACGAGCAGTACTTC.

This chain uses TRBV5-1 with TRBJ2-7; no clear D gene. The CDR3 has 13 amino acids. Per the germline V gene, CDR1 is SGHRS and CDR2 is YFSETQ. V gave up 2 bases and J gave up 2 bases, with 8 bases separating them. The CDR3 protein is CASSLTYPYEQYF. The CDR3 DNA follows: TGCGCCAGCAGCTTAACATACCCCTACGAGCAGTACTTC. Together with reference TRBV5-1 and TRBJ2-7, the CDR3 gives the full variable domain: KAGVTQTPRYLIKTRGQQVTLSCSPISGHRSVSWYQQTPGQGLQFLFEYFSETQRNKGNFPGRFSGRQFSNSRSEMNVSTLELGDSALYLCASSLTYPYEQYFGPGTRLTVT.

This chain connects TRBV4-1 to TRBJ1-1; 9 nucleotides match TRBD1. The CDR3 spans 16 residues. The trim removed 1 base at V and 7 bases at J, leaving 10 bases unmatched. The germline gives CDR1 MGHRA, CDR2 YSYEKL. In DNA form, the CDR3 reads TGCGCCAGCAGCCAAGGCACAGGGGGCAGGAGTGTTGAAGCTTTCTTT. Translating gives CASSQGTGGRSVEAFF.

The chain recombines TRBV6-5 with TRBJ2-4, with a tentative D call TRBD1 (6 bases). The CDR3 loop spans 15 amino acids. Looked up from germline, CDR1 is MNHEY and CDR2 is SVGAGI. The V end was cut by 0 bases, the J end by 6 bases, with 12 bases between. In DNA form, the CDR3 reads TGTGCCAGCAGTTACTCGAGTCTGACAGGAAACATTCAGTACTTC. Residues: CASSYSSLTGNIQYF.

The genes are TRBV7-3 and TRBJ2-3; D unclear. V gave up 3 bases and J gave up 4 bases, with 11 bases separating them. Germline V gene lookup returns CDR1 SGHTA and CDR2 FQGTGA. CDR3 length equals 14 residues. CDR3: CASSLGPSPDTQYF. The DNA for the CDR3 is TGTGCCAGCAGCTTGGGCCCCTCCCCAGATACGCAGTATTTT.

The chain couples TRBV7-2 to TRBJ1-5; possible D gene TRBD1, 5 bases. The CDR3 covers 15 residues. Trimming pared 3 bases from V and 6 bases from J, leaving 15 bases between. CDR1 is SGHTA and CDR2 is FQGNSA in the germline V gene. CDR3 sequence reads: CASSFRGAEGQPQHF. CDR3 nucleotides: TGTGCCAGCAGCTTCCGGGGCGCGGAGGGTCAGCCCCAGCATTTT.

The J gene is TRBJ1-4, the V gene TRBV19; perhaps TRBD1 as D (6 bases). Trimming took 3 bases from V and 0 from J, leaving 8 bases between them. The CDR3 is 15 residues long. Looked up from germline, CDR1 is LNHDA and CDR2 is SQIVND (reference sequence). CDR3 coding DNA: TGTGCCAGTAGTATTAGGACAGCAACTAATGAAAAACTGTTTTTT. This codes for CASSIRTATNEKLFF.

The CDR3, as DNA: TGTGCCAGCAGTCCTAGCGTAACCCAAGAGACCCAGTACTTC. It codes for CASSPSVTQETQYF. V and J are TRBV6-6 and TRBJ2-5, with a tentative D call TRBD2 (6 bases). There are 14 residues in the CDR3. Trimming shortened V by 5 bases and J by 1 base, and 11 bases separated the two germline ends. Germline values: CDR1 MNHNY, CDR2 SVGAGI (reference sequence).

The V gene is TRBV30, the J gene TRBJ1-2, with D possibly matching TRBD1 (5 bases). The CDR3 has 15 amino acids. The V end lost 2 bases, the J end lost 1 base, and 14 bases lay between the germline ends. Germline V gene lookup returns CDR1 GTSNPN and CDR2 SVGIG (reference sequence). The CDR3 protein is CAWSYGGSLNYGYTF. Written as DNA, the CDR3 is TGTGCCTGGAGTTACGGGGGATCCCTTAACTATGGCTACACCTTC.

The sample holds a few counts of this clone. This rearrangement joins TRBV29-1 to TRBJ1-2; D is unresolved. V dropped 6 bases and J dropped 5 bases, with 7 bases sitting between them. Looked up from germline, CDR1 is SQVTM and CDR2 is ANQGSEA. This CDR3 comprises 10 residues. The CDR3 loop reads CSVHSYGYTF. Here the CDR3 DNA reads TGCAGCGTGCACAGTTATGGCTACACCTTC. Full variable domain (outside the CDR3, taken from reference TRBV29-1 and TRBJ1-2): SAVISQKPSRDICQRGTSLTIQCQVDSQVTMMFWYRQQPGQSLTLIATANQGSEATYESGFVIDKFPISRPNLTFSTLTVSNMSPEDSSIYLCSVHSYGYTFGSGTRLTVV.

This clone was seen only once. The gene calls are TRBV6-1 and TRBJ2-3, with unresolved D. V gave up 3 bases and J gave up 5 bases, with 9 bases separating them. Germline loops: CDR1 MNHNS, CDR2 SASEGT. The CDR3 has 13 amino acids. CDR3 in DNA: TGTGCCAGCAGTGAGCAGGTGGGAGATACGCAGTATTTT. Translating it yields CASSEQVGDTQYF.

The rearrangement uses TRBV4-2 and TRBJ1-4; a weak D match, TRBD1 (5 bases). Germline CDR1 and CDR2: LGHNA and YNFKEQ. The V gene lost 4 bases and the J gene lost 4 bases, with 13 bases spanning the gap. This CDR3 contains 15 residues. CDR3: CASSPPGTFNEKLFF. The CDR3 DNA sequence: TGTGCCAGCAGCCCCCCAGGGACTTTTAATGAAAAACTGTTTTTT.

The CDR3 loop is CASSFYGAIDTQYF. DNA for the CDR3: TGCGCCAGCAGCTTCTATGGGGCAATAGATACGCAGTATTTT. The J gene is TRBJ2-3, the V gene TRBV5-1, with D maybe TRBD1 (5 bases). V was pared by 2 bases and J by 5 bases, with 12 bases between. The V gene's germline CDR1 is SGHRS and CDR2 YFSETQ. This CDR3 is built from 14 residues.

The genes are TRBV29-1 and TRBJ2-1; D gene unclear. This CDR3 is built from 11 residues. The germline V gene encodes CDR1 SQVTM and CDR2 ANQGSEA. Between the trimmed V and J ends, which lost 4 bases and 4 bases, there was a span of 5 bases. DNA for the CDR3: TGCAGCGTTGGTCGGTACAATGAGCAGTTCTTC. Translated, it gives CSVGRYNEQFF.

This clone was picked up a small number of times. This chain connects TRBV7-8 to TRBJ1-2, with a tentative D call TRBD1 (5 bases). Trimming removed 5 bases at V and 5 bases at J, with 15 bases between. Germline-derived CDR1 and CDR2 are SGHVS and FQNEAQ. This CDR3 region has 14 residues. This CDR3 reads CASSGMTADYGYTF. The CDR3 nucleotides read TGTGCCAGCAGCGGGATGACAGCTGATTATGGCTACACCTTC.

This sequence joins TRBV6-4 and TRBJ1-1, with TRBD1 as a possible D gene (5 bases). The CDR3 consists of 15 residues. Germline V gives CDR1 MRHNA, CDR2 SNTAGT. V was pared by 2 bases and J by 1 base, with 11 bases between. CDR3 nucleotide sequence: TGTGCCAGCAGTGACAACACGGGGGGGAACACTGAAGCTTTCTTT. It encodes CASSDNTGGNTEAFF.

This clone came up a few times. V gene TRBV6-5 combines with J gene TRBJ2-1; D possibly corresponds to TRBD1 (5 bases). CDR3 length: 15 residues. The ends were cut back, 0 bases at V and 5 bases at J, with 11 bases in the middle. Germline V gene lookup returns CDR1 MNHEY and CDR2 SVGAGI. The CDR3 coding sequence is TGTGCCAGCAGTTACTCGGGGCAGGTCAACAATGAGCAGTTCTTC. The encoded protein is CASSYSGQVNNEQFF.

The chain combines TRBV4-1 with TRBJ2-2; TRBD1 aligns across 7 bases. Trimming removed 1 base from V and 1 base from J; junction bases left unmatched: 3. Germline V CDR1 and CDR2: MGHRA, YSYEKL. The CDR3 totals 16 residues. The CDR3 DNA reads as TGCGCCAGCAGCCAAGTCTGGACAGGGAACACCGGGGAGCTGTTTTTT. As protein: CASSQVWTGNTGELFF.

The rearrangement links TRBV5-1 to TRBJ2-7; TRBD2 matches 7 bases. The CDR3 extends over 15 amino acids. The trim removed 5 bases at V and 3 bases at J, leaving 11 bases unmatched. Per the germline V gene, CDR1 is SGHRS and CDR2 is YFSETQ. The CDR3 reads CASSGGWEGRYEQYF. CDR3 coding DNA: TGCGCCAGCAGTGGTGGGTGGGAGGGCCGCTACGAGCAGTACTTC.

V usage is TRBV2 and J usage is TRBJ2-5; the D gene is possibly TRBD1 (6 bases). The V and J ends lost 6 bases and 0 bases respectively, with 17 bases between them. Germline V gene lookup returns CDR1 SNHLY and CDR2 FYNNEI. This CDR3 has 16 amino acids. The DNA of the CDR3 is TGTGCCAGCAGCGGCCCGGGACATCTGTACCAAGAGACCCAGTACTTC. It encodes CASSGPGHLYQETQYF.